This T cell receptor (beta chain) was sequenced in a study of blood T cells in healthy people across ages. The study, taken as a whole, reports: A roughly linear fall in TCR beta diversity per million T cells was seen with increasing age. Diversity estimates drawn from one million T cells were deemed underestimates.

PCR was performed a second time for about 7 to 12 cycles using a sample-barcoded 5' primer and a J-beta primer mix. Tags on each cDNA molecule came from a template-switch adaptor with 12 random nucleotides. Via MiXCR, TCRdb re-called the 5' RACE reads, giving one row per CDR3 protein. The sample shows some 1.8 million distinct CDR3 sequences, 39% of them seen only once. As regards this clonotype: Its antigen is undetermined.

The CDR3 sequence is 16 residues long. V was cut by 5 bases and J by 8 bases, with 21 bases left in between. Germline CDR1 SGHTA, CDR2 FQGTGA. Sequencing input: blood. This chain links TRBV7-3 with TRBJ2-2; D tentatively reads TRBD1 or TRBD2 (5 bases each). This clonotype was obtained from a human donor in good health. The CDR3 region has the DNA TGTGCCAGCAGCCTCGGGACCAGTCGTTACGCAGGGGAGCTGTTTTTT. The encoded protein is CASSLGTSRYAGELFF.